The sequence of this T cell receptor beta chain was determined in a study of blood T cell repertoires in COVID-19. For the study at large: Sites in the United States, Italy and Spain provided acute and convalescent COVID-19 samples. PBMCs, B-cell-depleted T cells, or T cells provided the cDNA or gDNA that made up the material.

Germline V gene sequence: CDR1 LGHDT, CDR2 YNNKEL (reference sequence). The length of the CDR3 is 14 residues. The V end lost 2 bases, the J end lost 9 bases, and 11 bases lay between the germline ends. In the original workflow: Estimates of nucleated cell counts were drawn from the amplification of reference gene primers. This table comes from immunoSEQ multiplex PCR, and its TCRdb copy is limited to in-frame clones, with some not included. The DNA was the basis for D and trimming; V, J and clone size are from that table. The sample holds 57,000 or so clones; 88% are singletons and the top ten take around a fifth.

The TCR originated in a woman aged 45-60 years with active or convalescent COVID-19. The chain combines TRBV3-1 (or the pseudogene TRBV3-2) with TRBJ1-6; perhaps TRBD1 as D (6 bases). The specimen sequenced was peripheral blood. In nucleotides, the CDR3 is TGTGCCAGCAGCCAAAACAGGGAAGTTTCACCCCTCCACTTT. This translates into CASSQNREVSPLHF.